This TCR beta chain came from a study of T-cell memory formation after mild COVID-19. Broader study findings: Pre-infection memory held some responding clones, suggesting pre-existing cross-reactive T cells responded. From day 15 to 85, contracting clones were balanced between CD4 and CD8, whereas later expanders leaned toward CD4+. Shrinking CD4+ clones resided mostly in CM and EM, and CD8+ ones in EMRA.

TCRdb ran MiXCR on the 5' RACE reads and lists one entry per CDR3 protein. The data hold 110,000 to 150,000 distinct CDR3 sequences, with more than 13% observed a single time. Per the germline V gene, CDR1 is LGHNA and CDR2 is YNFKEQ. This CDR3 comprises 15 residues. Trimming stripped 4 bases from V and 0 bases from J, with 12 bases between. As to this clonotype: Its specificity is not known.

The specimen sequenced was PBMCs or a T cell subset sorted from them (not recorded which). This receptor was identified in an adult woman who had mild COVID-19 (a few samples of this study predate the infection). Cell type and time point are not known. J is TRBJ1-1 and V is TRBV4-2; possibly TRBD1 for D (5 bases). The CDR3 reads CASSPSMGLNTEAFF. As DNA, the CDR3 is TGTGCCAGCAGCCCTTCCATGGGACTGAACACTGAAGCTTTCTTT.